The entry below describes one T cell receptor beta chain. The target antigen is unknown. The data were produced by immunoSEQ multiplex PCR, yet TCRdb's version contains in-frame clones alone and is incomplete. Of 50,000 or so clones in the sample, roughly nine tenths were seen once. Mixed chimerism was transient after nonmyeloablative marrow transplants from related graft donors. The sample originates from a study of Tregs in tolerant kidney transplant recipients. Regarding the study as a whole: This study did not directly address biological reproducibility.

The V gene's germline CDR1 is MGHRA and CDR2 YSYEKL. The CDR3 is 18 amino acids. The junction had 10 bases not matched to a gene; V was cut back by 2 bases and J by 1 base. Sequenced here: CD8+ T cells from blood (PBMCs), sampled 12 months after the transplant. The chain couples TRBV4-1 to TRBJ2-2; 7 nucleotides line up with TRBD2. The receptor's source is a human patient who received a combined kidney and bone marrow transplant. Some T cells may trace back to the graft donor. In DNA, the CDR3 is TGCGCCAGCAGCCAACAGGGAGGGGTGGGGATGAACACCGGGGAGCTGTTTTTT. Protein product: CASSQQGGVGMNTGELFF.